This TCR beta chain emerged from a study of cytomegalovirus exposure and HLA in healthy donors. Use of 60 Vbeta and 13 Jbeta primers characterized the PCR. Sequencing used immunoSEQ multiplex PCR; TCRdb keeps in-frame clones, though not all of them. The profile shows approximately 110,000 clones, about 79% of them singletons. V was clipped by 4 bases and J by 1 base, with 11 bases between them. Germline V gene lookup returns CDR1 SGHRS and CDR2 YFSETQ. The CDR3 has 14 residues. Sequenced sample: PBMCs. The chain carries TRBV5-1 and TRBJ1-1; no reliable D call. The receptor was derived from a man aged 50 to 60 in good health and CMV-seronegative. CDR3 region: CASSGTERNTEAFF. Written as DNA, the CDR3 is TGCGCCAGCAGCGGCACGGAGCGGAACACTGAAGCTTTCTTT.